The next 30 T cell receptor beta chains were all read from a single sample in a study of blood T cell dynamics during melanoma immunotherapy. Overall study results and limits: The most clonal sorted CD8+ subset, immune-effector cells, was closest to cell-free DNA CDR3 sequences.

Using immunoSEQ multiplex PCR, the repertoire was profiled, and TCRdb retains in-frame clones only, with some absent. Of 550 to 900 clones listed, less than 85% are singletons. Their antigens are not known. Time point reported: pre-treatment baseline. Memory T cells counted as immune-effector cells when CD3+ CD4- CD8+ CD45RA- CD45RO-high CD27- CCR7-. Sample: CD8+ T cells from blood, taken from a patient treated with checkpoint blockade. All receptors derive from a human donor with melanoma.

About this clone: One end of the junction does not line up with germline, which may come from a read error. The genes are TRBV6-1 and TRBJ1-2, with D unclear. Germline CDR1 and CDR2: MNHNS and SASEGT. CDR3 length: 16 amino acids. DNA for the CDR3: TGTGCCATCAGTGAGTCGATGGCCGGGATCGGTTATGGCTACACCTTC. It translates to CAISESMAGIGYGYTF.

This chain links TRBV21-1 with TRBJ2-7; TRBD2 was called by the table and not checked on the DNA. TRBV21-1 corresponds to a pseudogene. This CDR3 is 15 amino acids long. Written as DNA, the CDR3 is TGTGCCAGCAGCAAAGCTCGGACTCCCCCCTACGAGCAGTACTTC. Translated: CASSKARTPPYEQYF.

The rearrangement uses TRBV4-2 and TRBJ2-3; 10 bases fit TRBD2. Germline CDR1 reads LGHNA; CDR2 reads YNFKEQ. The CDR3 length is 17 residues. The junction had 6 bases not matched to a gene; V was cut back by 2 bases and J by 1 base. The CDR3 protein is CASSQSTSGDGTDTQYF. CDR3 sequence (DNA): TGTGCCAGCAGCCAATCAACTAGCGGGGACGGCACAGATACGCAGTATTTT.

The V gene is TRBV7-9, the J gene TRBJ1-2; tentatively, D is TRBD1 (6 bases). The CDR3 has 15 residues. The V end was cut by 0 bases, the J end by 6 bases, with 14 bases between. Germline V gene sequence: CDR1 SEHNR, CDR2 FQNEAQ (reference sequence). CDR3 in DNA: TGTGCCAGCAGCTTAGCTCTGCTGGGGGCTGATGGCTACACCTTC. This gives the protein CASSLALLGADGYTF.

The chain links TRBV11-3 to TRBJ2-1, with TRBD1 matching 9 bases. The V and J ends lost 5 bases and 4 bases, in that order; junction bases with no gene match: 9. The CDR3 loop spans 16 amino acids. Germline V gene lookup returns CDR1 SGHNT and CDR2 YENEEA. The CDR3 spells CASSQRQGVLYNEQFF. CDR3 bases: TGTGCCAGCAGCCAACGACAGGGGGTTCTTTACAATGAGCAGTTCTTC.

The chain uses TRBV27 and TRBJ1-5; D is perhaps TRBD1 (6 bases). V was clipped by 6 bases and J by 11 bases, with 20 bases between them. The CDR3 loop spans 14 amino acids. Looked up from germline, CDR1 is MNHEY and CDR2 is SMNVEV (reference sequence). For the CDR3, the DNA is TGTGCCAGCAGGGCCTTACAGGGTCGCGACGCCCAGCATTTT. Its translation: CASRALQGRDAQHF.

This chain's CDR3 is CASSSYSGAYNEQFF. As DNA, the CDR3 is TGTGCCAGCAGTTCCTACAGTGGGGCCTACAATGAGCAGTTCTTC. The chain is built from TRBV28 and TRBJ2-1; D is ambiguous. Germline V lookup: CDR1 MDHEN, CDR2 SYDVKM. The CDR3 runs to 15 residues. Trimming took 4 bases from V and 2 from J, leaving 12 bases between them.

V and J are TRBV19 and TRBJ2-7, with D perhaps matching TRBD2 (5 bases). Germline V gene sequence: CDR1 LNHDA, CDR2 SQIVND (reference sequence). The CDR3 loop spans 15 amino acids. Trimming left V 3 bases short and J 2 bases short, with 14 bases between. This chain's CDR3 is CASSMIGGGPYEQYF. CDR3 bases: TGTGCCAGTAGTATGATAGGAGGAGGACCCTACGAGCAGTACTTC.

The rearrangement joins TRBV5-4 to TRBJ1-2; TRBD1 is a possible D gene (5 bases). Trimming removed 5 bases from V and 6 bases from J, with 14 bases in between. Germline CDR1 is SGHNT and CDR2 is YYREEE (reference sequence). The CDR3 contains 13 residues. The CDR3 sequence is CASRSGGGDGYTF. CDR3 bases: TGTGCCAGCAGATCTGGGGGGGGAGATGGCTACACCTTC. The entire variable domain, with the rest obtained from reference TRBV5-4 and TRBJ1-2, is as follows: ETGVTQSPTHLIKTRGQQVTLRCSSQSGHNTVSWYQQALGQGPQFIFQYYREEENGRGNFPPRFSGLQFPNYSSELNVNALELDDSALYLCASRSGGGDGYTFGSGTRLTVV.

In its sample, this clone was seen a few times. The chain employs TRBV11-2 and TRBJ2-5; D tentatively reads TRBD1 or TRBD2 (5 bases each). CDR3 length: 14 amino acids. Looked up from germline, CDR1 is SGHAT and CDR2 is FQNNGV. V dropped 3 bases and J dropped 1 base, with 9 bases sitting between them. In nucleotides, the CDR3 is TGTGCCAGCAGCTTCGAGGGGACCCAAGAGACCCAGTACTTC. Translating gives CASSFEGTQETQYF.

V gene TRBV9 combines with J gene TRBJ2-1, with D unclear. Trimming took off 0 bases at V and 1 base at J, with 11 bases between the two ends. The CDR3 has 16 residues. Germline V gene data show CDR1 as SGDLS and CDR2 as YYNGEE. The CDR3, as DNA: TGTGCCAGCAGCGTAGATTCTGACGGGTCCTACAATGAGCAGTTCTTC. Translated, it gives CASSVDSDGSYNEQFF. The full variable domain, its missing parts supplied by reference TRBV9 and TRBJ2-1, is DSGVTQTPKHLITATGQRVTLRCSPRSGDLSVYWYQQSLDQGLQFLIQYYNGEERAKGNILERFSAQQFPDLHSELNLSSLELGDSALYFCASSVDSDGSYNEQFFGPGTRLTVL.

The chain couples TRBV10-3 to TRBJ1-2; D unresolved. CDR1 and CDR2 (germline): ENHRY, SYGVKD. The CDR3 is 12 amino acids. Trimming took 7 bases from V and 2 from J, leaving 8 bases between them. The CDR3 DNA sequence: TGTGCCATCACTGACGGGAACTATGGCTACACCTTC. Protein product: CAITDGNYGYTF.

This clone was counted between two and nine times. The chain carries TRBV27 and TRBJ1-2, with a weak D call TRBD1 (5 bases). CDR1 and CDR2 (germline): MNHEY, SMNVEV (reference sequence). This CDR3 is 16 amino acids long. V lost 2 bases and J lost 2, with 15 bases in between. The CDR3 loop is CASSLGAAGRNYGYTF. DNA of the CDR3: TGTGCCAGCAGTTTAGGGGCGGCAGGAAGGAACTATGGCTACACCTTC.

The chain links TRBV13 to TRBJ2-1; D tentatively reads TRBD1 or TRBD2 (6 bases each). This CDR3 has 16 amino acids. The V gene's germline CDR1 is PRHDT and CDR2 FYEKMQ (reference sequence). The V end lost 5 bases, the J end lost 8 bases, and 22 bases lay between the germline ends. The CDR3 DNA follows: TGTGCCAGCAGCCACCCTCGGGGGCATGGGTTAGATGAGCAGTTCTTC. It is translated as CASSHPRGHGLDEQFF.

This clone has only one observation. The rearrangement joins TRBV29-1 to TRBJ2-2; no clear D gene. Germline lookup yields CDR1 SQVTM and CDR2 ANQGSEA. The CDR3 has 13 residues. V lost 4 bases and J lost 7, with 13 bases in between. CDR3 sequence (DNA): TGCAGCGTTGGTAACGCCATAGGCGGGGAGCTGTTTTTT. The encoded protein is CSVGNAIGGELFF.

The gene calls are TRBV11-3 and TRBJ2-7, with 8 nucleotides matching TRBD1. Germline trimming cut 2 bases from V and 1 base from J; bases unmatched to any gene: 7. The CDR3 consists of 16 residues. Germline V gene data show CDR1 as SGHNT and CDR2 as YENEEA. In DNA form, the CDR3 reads TGTGCCAGCAGCTTACGGACAGGGCCAGGTTCCTACGAGCAGTACTTC. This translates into CASSLRTGPGSYEQYF.

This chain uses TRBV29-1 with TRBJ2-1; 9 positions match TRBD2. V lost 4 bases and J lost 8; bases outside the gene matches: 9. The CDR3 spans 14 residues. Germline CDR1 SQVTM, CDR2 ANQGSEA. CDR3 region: CSVVWREGGYEQFF. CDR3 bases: TGCAGCGTTGTCTGGCGGGAGGGAGGTTATGAGCAGTTCTTC.

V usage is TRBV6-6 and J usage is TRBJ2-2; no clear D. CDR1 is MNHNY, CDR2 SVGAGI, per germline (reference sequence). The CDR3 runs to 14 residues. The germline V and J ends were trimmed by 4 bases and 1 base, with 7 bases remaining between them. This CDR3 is CASSLAENTGELFF. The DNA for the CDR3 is TGTGCCAGCAGTTTGGCAGAGAACACCGGGGAGCTGTTTTTT.

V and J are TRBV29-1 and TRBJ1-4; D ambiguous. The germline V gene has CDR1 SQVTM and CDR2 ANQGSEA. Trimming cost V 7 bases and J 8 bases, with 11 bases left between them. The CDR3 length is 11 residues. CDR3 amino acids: CSAQDGEKLFF. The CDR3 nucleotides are TGCAGCGCCCAGGACGGAGAAAAACTGTTTTTT.

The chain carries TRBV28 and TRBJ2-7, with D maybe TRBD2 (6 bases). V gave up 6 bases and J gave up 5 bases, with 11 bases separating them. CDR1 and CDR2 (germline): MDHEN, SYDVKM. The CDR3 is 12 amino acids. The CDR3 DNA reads TGTGCCAGCAGCCCGTGGGAGGACGAGCAGTACTTC. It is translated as CASSPWEDEQYF.

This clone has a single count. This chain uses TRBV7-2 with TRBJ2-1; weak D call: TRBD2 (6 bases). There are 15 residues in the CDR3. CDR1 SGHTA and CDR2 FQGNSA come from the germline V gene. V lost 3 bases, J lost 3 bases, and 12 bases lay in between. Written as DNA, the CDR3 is TGTGCCAGCAGCTTGAGGGACTCGGGCTACAATGAGCAGTTCTTC. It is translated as CASSLRDSGYNEQFF.

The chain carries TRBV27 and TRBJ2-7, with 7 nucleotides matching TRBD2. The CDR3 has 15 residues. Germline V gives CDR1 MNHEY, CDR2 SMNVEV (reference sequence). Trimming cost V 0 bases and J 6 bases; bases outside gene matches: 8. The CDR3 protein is CASSLSRVPGGEQYF. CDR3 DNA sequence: TGTGCCAGCAGTTTATCCCGAGTCCCGGGGGGCGAGCAGTACTTC.

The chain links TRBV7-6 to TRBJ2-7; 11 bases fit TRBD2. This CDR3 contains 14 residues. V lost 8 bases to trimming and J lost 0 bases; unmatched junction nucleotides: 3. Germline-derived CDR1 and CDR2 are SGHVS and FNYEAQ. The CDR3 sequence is CASGTSGSSYEQYF. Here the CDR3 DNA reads TGTGCCAGCGGAACTAGCGGGAGCTCCTACGAGCAGTACTTC. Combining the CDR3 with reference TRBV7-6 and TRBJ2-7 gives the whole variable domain GAGVSQSPRYKVTKRGQDVALRCDPISGHVSLYWYRQALGQGPEFLTYFNYEAQQDKSGLPNDRFSAERPEGSISTLTIQRTEQRDSAMYRCASGTSGSSYEQYFGPGTRLTVT.

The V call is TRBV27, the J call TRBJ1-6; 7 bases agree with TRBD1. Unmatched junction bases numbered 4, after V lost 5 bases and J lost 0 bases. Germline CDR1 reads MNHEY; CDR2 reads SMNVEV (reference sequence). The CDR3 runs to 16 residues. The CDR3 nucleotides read TGTGCCAGCAGTCACGAGGGGGCCTCCTATAATTCACCCCTCCACTTT. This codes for CASSHEGASYNSPLHF.

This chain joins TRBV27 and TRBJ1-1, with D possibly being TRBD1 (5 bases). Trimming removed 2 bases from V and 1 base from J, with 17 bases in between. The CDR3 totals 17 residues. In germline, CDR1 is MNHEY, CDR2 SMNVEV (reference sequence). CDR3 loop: CASSLPPLGGANTEAFF. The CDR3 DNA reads TGTGCCAGCAGTTTACCCCCGCTTGGTGGGGCGAACACTGAAGCTTTCTTT.

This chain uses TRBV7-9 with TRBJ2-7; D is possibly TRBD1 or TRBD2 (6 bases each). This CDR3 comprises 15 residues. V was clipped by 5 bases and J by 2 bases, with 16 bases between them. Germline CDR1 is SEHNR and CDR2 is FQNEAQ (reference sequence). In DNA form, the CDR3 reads TGTGCCAGCAGCCCCGAGGGGGGTGGCGCCTACGAGCAGTACTTC. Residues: CASSPEGGGAYEQYF. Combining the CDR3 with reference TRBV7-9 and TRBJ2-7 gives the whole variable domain DTGVSQNPRHKITKRGQNVTFRCDPISEHNRLYWYRQTLGQGPEFLTYFQNEAQLEKSRLLSDRFSAERPKGSFSTLEIQRTEQGDSAMYLCASSPEGGGAYEQYFGPGTRLTVT.

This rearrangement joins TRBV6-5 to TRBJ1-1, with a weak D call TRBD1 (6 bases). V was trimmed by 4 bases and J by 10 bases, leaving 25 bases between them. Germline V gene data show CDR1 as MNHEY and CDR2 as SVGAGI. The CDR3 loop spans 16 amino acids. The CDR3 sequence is CASSSAGQPRRSVAFF. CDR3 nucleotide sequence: TGTGCCAGCAGTTCCGCCGGACAGCCCAGGCGTAGTGTAGCTTTCTTT.

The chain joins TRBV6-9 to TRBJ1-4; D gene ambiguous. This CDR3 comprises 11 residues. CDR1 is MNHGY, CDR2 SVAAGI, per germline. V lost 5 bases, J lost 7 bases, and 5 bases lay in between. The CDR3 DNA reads TGTGCCAGCAGTCCTAGTGAAAAACTGTTTTTT. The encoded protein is CASSPSEKLFF.

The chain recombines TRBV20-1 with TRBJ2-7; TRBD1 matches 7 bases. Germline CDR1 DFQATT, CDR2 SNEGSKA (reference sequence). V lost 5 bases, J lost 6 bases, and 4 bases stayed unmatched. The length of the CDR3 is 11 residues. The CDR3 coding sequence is TGCAGTGCTCGACAGGGTCTCGAGCAGTACTTC. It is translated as CSARQGLEQYF.

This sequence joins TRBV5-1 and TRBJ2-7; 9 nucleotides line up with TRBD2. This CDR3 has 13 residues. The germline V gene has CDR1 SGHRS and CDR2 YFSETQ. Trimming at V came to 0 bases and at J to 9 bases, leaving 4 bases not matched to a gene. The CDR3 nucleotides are TGCGCCAGCAGCTTGGCCTGGCGGGAGGGGCAGTACTTC. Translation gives CASSLAWREGQYF. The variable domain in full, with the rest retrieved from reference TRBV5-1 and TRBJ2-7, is KAGVTQTPRYLIKTRGQQVTLSCSPISGHRSVSWYQQTPGQGLQFLFEYFSETQRNKGNFPGRFSGRQFSNSRSEMNVSTLELGDSALYLCASSLAWREGQYFGPGTRLTVT.